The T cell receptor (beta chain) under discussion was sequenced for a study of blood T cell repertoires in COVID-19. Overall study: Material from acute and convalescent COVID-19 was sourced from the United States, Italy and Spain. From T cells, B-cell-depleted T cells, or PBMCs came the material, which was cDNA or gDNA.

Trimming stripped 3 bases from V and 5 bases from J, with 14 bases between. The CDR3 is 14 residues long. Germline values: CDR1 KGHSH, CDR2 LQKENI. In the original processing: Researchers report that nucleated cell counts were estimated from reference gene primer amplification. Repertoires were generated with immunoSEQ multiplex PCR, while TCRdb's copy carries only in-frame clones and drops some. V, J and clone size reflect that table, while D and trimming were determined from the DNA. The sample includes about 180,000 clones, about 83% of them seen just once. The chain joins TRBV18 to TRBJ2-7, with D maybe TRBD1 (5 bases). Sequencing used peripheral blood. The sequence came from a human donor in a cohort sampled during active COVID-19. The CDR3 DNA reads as TGTGCCAGCTCACCTGCTGGGGCGCAGAACGAGCAGTACTTC. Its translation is CASSPAGAQNEQYF.